Below are 28 T cell receptor beta chains sequenced from a single sample in a study of cytotoxic CD8 clonotypes in ibrutinib-treated CLL (dated by TCRdb to 2020 to 2023). The time point label for this specimen denotes: around 25 months on ibrutinib. The library was built by means of the immunoSEQ multiplex PCR assay. TCRdb holds this immuneACCESS table with in-frame rearrangements only. Some clones are missing; in checked studies, unresolved V genes explain under half, and the rest has no known cause. This sample lists hundreds of thousands of clones; under 80% were detected once. The ten largest clones represent 15% to 17% of the sample. The specimen comprised PBMCs, sampled after 24 months of ibrutinib treatment. All receptors derive from a human donor with chronic lymphocytic leukemia.

This clone was observed a handful of times. This chain links TRBV28 with TRBJ2-3; 8 nucleotides align to TRBD2. Germline CDR1 is MDHEN and CDR2 is SYDVKM. Germline trimming cut 5 bases from V and 1 base from J; bases unmatched to any gene: 8. This CDR3 is 16 amino acids long. CDR3 sequence: CASSPGTAGGTDTQYF. CDR3 in DNA: TGTGCCAGCAGTCCCGGCACAGCGGGGGGCACAGATACGCAGTATTTT.

The sample holds a few counts of this clone. The chain has TRBV11-3 and TRBJ2-1; TRBD2 is a possible D gene (6 bases). V was clipped by 4 bases and J by 7 bases, with 17 bases between them. The CDR3 extends over 15 amino acids. Germline CDR1 and CDR2: SGHNT and YENEEA. The CDR3 coding sequence is TGTGCCAGCAGCTCGGATGCCGGGACTGGGAATGAGCAGTTCTTC. It is translated as CASSSDAGTGNEQFF.

V gene TRBV5-1 combines with J gene TRBJ1-5; D is undetermined. Germline CDR1 and CDR2: SGHRS and YFSETQ. The CDR3 length is 15 residues. The V end lost 3 bases, the J end lost 0 bases, and 10 bases lay between the germline ends. For the CDR3, the DNA is TGCGCCAGCAGCTCCGTCGGGGATAGCAATCAGCCCCAGCATTTT. Encoded protein: CASSSVGDSNQPQHF. Based on the CDR3 plus reference TRBV5-1 and TRBJ1-5, the full variable domain is KAGVTQTPRYLIKTRGQQVTLSCSPISGHRSVSWYQQTPGQGLQFLFEYFSETQRNKGNFPGRFSGRQFSNSRSEMNVSTLELGDSALYLCASSSVGDSNQPQHFGDGTRLSIL.

V usage is TRBV9 and J usage is TRBJ1-2, with no clear D. From germline, CDR1 is SGDLS and CDR2 YYNGEE. The CDR3 spans 12 residues. Trimming took 0 bases from V and 8 from J, leaving 8 bases between them. This CDR3 reads CASSVGYRGYTF. Written as DNA, the CDR3 is TGTGCCAGCAGCGTAGGTTATCGGGGCTACACCTTC.

This chain connects TRBV30 to TRBJ2-5; 12 bases map to TRBD1. The CDR3 sequence is 15 residues long. CDR1 is GTSNPN and CDR2 is SVGIG in the germline V gene (reference sequence). Trimming removed 3 bases from V and 5 bases from J; junction bases left unmatched: 7. The CDR3 nucleotides are TGTGCCTGGAGGGGGGGACAGGGGGCCTTTGAGACCCAGTACTTC. This translates into CAWRGGQGAFETQYF.

This clone was seen only a few times. V usage is TRBV11-3 and J usage is TRBJ2-3, with D unclear. This CDR3 has 12 residues. Germline CDR1 reads SGHNT; CDR2 reads YENEEA. V lost 3 bases to trimming and J lost 8 bases, with 9 bases between them. The CDR3: CASSFSDSTQYF. CDR3 coding DNA: TGTGCCAGCAGCTTTTCTGACTCTACGCAGTATTTT.

The chain uses TRBV29-1 and TRBJ2-7, with TRBD2 matching 11 bases. Germline assignment: CDR1 SQVTM and CDR2 ANQGSEA. This CDR3 is built from 13 residues. V was pared by 3 bases and J by 6 bases, with 4 bases of the junction left unmatched. The DNA for the CDR3 is TGCAGCGTTGATAGCGGGAGGGCTTTCGAGCAGTACTTC. Its translation: CSVDSGRAFEQYF.

V gene TRBV28 combines with J gene TRBJ1-5; 8 bases fit TRBD1. V lost 7 bases to trimming and J lost 6 bases; unmatched junction nucleotides: 11. From germline, CDR1 is MDHEN and CDR2 SYDVKM. The CDR3 consists of 15 residues. As DNA, the CDR3 is TGTGCCAGCAACCCCCCCGGACAGGGAAGTCAGCCCCAGCATTTT. Protein sequence: CASNPPGQGSQPQHF.

V is TRBV27 and J is TRBJ2-5; no clear D. The germline V gene has CDR1 MNHEY and CDR2 SMNVEV (reference sequence). The CDR3 loop spans 14 amino acids. V lost 5 bases, J lost 1 base, and 11 bases lay in between. The CDR3 region has the DNA TGTGCCAGCAGTCCCGTTTTCACCCAAGAGACCCAGTACTTC. It is translated as CASSPVFTQETQYF.

This clone has just one count. V and J are TRBV15 and TRBJ2-3; 13 bases fit TRBD2. The length of the CDR3 is 16 residues. CDR1 and CDR2 from the germline V gene are LNHNV and YYDKDF (reference sequence). Trimming at V came to 5 bases and at J to 6 bases, leaving 8 bases not matched to a gene. CDR3 nucleotides: TGTGCCACCAGCCGGACTAGCGGGAGCCCCTCCGATACGCAGTATTTT. It encodes CATSRTSGSPSDTQYF.

The chain combines TRBV5-1 with TRBJ2-1; TRBD1 might be the D (5 bases). The CDR3 totals 13 residues. Germline CDR1 reads SGHRS; CDR2 reads YFSETQ. The V end lost 0 bases, the J end lost 5 bases, and 6 bases lay between the germline ends. CDR3 in DNA: TGCGCCAGCAGCTTGGCAGGGAACAATGAGCAGTTCTTC. This gives the protein CASSLAGNNEQFF.

The chain combines TRBV7-3 with TRBJ2-7; 8 bases are a match to TRBD1. The germline V gene has CDR1 SGHTA and CDR2 FQGTGA. CDR3 length: 15 residues. Unmatched junction bases numbered 8, after V lost 5 bases and J lost 2 bases. The CDR3 DNA follows: TGTGCCAGCAGCCCCGCCCCGGGACAGGCCTACGAGCAGTACTTC. Protein product: CASSPAPGQAYEQYF. The full variable domain, rest sourced from reference TRBV7-3 and TRBJ2-7, is GAGVSQTPSNKVTEKGKYVELRCDPISGHTALYWYRQSLGQGPEFLIYFQGTGAADDSGLPNDRFFAVRPEGSVSTLKIQRTERGDSAVYLCASSPAPGQAYEQYFGPGTRLTVT.

The chain carries TRBV6-5 and TRBJ1-1, with 8 bases aligning to TRBD1. The CDR3 is made up of 13 amino acids. V shed 6 bases, J shed 5 bases, and the junction held 5 bases outside the gene matches. CDR1 is MNHEY, CDR2 SVGAGI, per germline. The CDR3 DNA reads TGTGCCAGCAGCGAAAGGGACAGGACTGAAGCTTTCTTT. Its protein is CASSERDRTEAFF.

Only a few counts were recorded for this clone. V usage is TRBV5-1 and J usage is TRBJ2-1; TRBD2 aligns across 9 bases. Germline V lookup: CDR1 SGHRS, CDR2 YFSETQ. V shed 1 base and J 12 bases; nucleotides not matched to a gene: 5. CDR3 length equals 13 residues. The CDR3 region is CASSLLAGYRQFF. The CDR3 nucleotides are TGCGCCAGCAGCTTGCTAGCGGGATATAGGCAGTTCTTC.

The chain combines TRBV19 with TRBJ1-4, with D possibly matching TRBD1 (5 bases). The V gene's germline CDR1 is LNHDA and CDR2 SQIVND (reference sequence). The CDR3 extends over 14 amino acids. Trimming stripped 2 bases from V and 7 bases from J, with 11 bases between. CDR3 loop: CASSIRQGSEKLFF. The CDR3 nucleotides are TGTGCCAGTAGTATACGGCAGGGCAGTGAAAAACTGTTTTTT.

V usage is TRBV6-5 and J usage is TRBJ2-3; no firm D call. Germline values: CDR1 MNHEY, CDR2 SVGAGI. Trimming removed 5 bases from V and 1 base from J, with 4 bases in between. CDR3 length: 12 amino acids. CDR3 amino acids: CASSPRTDTQYF. DNA of the CDR3: TGTGCCAGCAGTCCCCGCACAGATACGCAGTATTTT.

V usage is TRBV15 and J usage is TRBJ2-1; tentative D call: TRBD2 (6 bases). V was pared by 0 bases and J by 5 bases, with 17 bases between. Germline CDR1 LNHNV, CDR2 YYDKDF (reference sequence). The CDR3 is 17 amino acids. The CDR3 loop is CATSREWGVASDNEQFF. The CDR3 nucleotides read TGTGCCACCAGCAGAGAGTGGGGGGTGGCTAGCGACAATGAGCAGTTCTTC. Supplemented by reference TRBV15 and TRBJ2-1, the full variable domain reads DAMVIQNPRYQVTQFGKPVTLSCSQTLNHNVMYWYQQKSSQAPKLLFHYYDKDFNNEADTPDNFQSRRPNTSFCFLDIRSPGLGDTAMYLCATSREWGVASDNEQFFGPGTRLTVL.

This clone showed up just a few times. The rearrangement joins TRBV7-9 to TRBJ2-5; D gene unclear. Germline V gene data show CDR1 as SEHNR and CDR2 as FQNEAQ (reference sequence). Trimming stripped 4 bases from V and 5 bases from J, with 11 bases between. The CDR3 is made up of 13 amino acids. The CDR3 region has the DNA TGTGCCAGCAGCTATCTGAGCATGGAGACCCAGTACTTC. Its translation is CASSYLSMETQYF.

Here the CDR3 DNA reads TGTGCCAGCAGTGAAGTCAGGGGTACGGCTAACTATGGCTACACCTTC. The encoded protein is CASSEVRGTANYGYTF. The genes are TRBV25-1 and TRBJ1-2, with D possibly being TRBD1 (6 bases). The CDR3 runs to 16 residues. V lost 2 bases and J 0 bases, leaving 13 bases between the germline ends. The germline V gene has CDR1 MGHDK and CDR2 SYGVNS.

J is TRBJ2-1 and V is TRBV5-1; the match to TRBD1 covers 8 bases. CDR1 and CDR2 (germline): SGHRS, YFSETQ. V gave up 0 bases and J gave up 7 bases; unmatched junction bases: 6. The CDR3 is 15 amino acids. In DNA, the CDR3 is TGCGCCAGCAGCTTGGGACAGGGGATCGTGAATGAGCAGTTCTTC. Its translation is CASSLGQGIVNEQFF.

In its sample, this clone was seen once. The chain is built from TRBV15 and TRBJ1-5; D is undetermined. Germline V lookup: CDR1 LNHNV, CDR2 YYDKDF (reference sequence). This CDR3 comprises 15 residues. Trimming cost V 0 bases and J 1 base, with 7 bases left between them. CDR3 sequence: CATSRDTGSNQPQHF. In nucleotides, the CDR3 is TGTGCCACCAGCAGAGATACGGGCAGCAATCAGCCCCAGCATTTT.

CDR3 sequence reads: CASSQSDATEAFF. The CDR3 DNA reads TGTGCCAGCAGCCAATCAGATGCCACTGAAGCTTTCTTT. The chain uses TRBV9 and TRBJ1-1; no firm D call. Germline loops: CDR1 SGDLS, CDR2 YYNGEE. There are 13 residues in the CDR3. V was pared by 4 bases and J by 4 bases, with 11 bases between.

This clone has only a few counts. The rearrangement joins TRBV18 to TRBJ2-5, with D perhaps assigned TRBD1 or TRBD2 (5 bases each). The germline V and J ends were trimmed by 6 bases and 7 bases, with 18 bases remaining between them. There are 14 residues in the CDR3. CDR1 KGHSH and CDR2 LQKENI come from the germline V gene. The CDR3 nucleotides read TGTGCCAGCTCCCGGGGCGACCCTCCATGGACCCAGTACTTC. Translation gives CASSRGDPPWTQYF.

This clone has just one count. J is TRBJ1-5 and V is TRBV11-2; 8 nucleotides agree with TRBD1. After removal of 5 bases from V and 7 bases from J, the junction contained 4 bases not matched to a gene. Per the germline V gene, CDR1 is SGHAT and CDR2 is FQNNGV. This CDR3 has 13 residues. Here the CDR3 DNA reads TGTGCCAGCAGCAAATGGGACAGGCAGCCCCAGCATTTT. It yields the protein CASSKWDRQPQHF.

This chain links TRBV16 with TRBJ1-1; D remains ambiguous. V lost 0 bases to trimming and J lost 4 bases, with 12 bases between them. The CDR3 length is 15 residues. The V gene's germline CDR1 is KGHSY and CDR2 FQNENV. CDR3 coding DNA: TGTGCCAGCAGCCAATCCCGGGCTGGGCCCACTGAAGCTTTCTTT. Its protein product is CASSQSRAGPTEAFF.

The CDR3 DNA sequence: TGTGCCAGCAGCGGTAGGGGAGGAGCCACAGATACGCAGTATTTT. This translates into CASSGRGGATDTQYF. The V call is TRBV16, the J call TRBJ2-3; TRBD2 is a possible D gene (6 bases). Trimming left V 5 bases short and J 2 bases short, with 14 bases between. This CDR3 is 15 amino acids long. Germline V gene data show CDR1 as KGHSY and CDR2 as FQNENV. The whole variable domain, filled in from reference TRBV16 and TRBJ2-3, reads GEEVAQTPKHLVRGEGQKAKLYCAPIKGHSYVFWYQQVLKNEFKFLISFQNENVFDETGMPKERFSAKCLPNSPCSLEIQATKLEDSAVYFCASSGRGGATDTQYFGPGTRLTVL.

The CDR3 bases are TGTGCCAGCAGCGTAGGCAACAGGGTGAGCTCCTACAATGAGCAGTTCTTC. This gives the protein CASSVGNRVSSYNEQFF. V and J are TRBV9 and TRBJ2-1; D is possibly TRBD1 (6 bases). This CDR3 comprises 17 residues. CDR1 and CDR2 from the germline V gene are SGDLS and YYNGEE. Trimming cost V 0 bases and J 0 bases, with 13 bases left between them.

J is TRBJ1-3 and V is TRBV5-1; D not certain. The V gene's germline CDR1 is SGHRS and CDR2 YFSETQ. The CDR3 is 14 amino acids. The ends were cut back, 4 bases at V and 0 bases at J, with 8 bases in the middle. CDR3 sequence: CASSQDFSGNTIYF. CDR3 nucleotide sequence: TGCGCCAGCAGCCAGGACTTCTCTGGAAACACCATATATTTT.